This T cell receptor (beta chain) appears in the sequencing data of a study of resident and recirculating memory T cells in vitiligo. Study information: Shave-biopsy epidermis from lesional and nonlesional skin was sequenced alongside PBMCs.

The study, taken as a whole, reports: No unique dominant TCR clone was found in vitiligo lesions.

Stability required unchanged lesions during the previous 6 months. Stable patients also lacked confetti depigmentation, a sign of active vitiligo. Using immunoSEQ multiplex PCR, the repertoire was profiled, and TCRdb retains in-frame clones only, with some absent. The data show 65,000 to 80,000 clones, around 92% seen once. For this clone: Its antigen is currently unknown.

This TCR was recovered from a male donor with vitiligo. Sequencing was performed on blood.

The CDR3 reads CASSLTSTGELFF. The CDR3 region has the DNA TGTGCCAGCAGCTTAACGAGTACCGGGGAGCTGTTTTTT. The rearrangement links TRBV7-3 to TRBJ2-2; D uncertain. This CDR3 region has 13 residues. Germline V gene data show CDR1 as SGHTA and CDR2 as FQGTGA. Trimming left V 0 bases short and J 5 bases short, with 4 bases between.